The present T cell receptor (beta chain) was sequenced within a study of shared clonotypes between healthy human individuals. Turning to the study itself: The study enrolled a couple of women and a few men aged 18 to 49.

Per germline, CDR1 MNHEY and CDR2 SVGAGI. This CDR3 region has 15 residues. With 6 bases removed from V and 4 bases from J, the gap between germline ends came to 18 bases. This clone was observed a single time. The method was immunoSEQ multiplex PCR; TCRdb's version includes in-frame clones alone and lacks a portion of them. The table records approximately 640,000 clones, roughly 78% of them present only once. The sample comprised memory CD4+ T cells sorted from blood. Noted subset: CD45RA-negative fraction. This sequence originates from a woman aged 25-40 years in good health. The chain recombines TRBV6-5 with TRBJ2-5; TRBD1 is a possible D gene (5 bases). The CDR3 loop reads CASSSDNRPGETQYF. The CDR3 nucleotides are TGTGCCAGCAGCTCGGACAACCGCCCGGGAGAGACCCAGTACTTC.